One sample yielded the 10 T cell receptor beta chains listed below, sequenced in a study of T cells in localized non-small cell lung cancer. Measured with immunoSEQ multiplex PCR; TCRdb has only the in-frame clones, and not every one. The sample has approximately 63,000 clones; approximately 90% are singletons. This material consisted of peripheral blood, taken before any cancer treatment. The receptors come from a man between 40 and 75 years old with stage I squamous cell lung carcinoma.

The chain carries TRBV6-6 and TRBJ2-1, with unresolved D. The CDR3 covers 15 residues. Germline V gene lookup returns CDR1 MNHNY and CDR2 SVGAGI (reference sequence). Trimming pared 2 bases from V and 9 bases from J, leaving 17 bases between. CDR3 DNA: TGTGCCAGCAGTTACGGTTCCTGGTCTTATGGTGAGCAGTTCTTC. The encoded protein is CASSYGSWSYGEQFF.

V gene TRBV10-1 combines with J gene TRBJ2-7; the match to TRBD1 covers 10 bases. With 4 bases clipped from V and 1 base from J, the junction kept 4 bases outside the gene matches. The V gene's germline CDR1 is WNHNN and CDR2 SYGVQD (reference sequence). CDR3 length equals 15 residues. CDR3 sequence: CASSVPGQGSYEQYF. For the CDR3, the DNA is TGCGCCAGCAGTGTGCCGGGACAGGGGTCCTACGAGCAGTACTTC.

This clone came up once. V is TRBV6-5 and J is TRBJ1-1; D not certain. This CDR3 is 11 amino acids long. Deletions cut 6 bases from V and 6 bases from J, with 8 bases between. Germline lookup yields CDR1 MNHEY and CDR2 SVGAGI. The CDR3 DNA follows: TGTGCCAGCAGGTCCGGGGCTGAAGCTTTCTTT. It is translated as CASRSGAEAFF.

The V and J genes are TRBV5-5 and TRBJ2-7; D gene ambiguous. The germline V gene encodes CDR1 SGHKS and CDR2 YYEKEE (reference sequence). The length of the CDR3 is 12 residues. V gave up 0 bases and J gave up 4 bases, with 5 bases separating them. The CDR3 protein is CASSLEIYEQYF. In DNA, the CDR3 is TGTGCCAGCAGCTTGGAGATTTACGAGCAGTACTTC.

The gene calls are TRBV19 and TRBJ1-2, with D unclear. V was cut by 4 bases and J by 3 bases, with 6 bases left in between. The CDR3 is 12 residues long. CDR1 and CDR2 from the germline V gene are LNHDA and SQIVND (reference sequence). CDR3 nucleotides: TGTGCCAGTAGTACAGAGGACTATGGCTACACCTTC. This gives the protein CASSTEDYGYTF.

The chain combines TRBV11-2 with TRBJ2-5; no clear D gene. Germline CDR1 reads SGHAT; CDR2 reads FQNNGV. V was trimmed by 1 base and J by 5 bases, leaving 14 bases between them. The CDR3 has 15 amino acids. CDR3 bases: TGTGCCAGCAGCTTAGCCCGGGCCCCTCGGGAGACCCAGTACTTC. Translating it yields CASSLARAPRETQYF.

The chain is built from TRBV5-1 and TRBJ1-1, with D possibly TRBD1 on 6 matching bases. CDR3 length: 16 residues. Trimming removed 0 bases at V and 0 bases at J, with 12 bases between. Germline lookup yields CDR1 SGHRS and CDR2 YFSETQ. The CDR3: CASSLVQGPMNTEAFF. Written as DNA, the CDR3 is TGCGCCAGCAGCTTGGTGCAGGGGCCGATGAACACTGAAGCTTTCTTT.

The chain combines TRBV29-1 with TRBJ1-4; 7 nucleotides line up with TRBD1. The junction had 10 bases not matched to a gene; V was cut back by 4 bases and J by 14 bases. CDR3 length: 12 residues. Germline values: CDR1 SQVTM, CDR2 ANQGSEA. Here the CDR3 reads CSVVTGSGQLFF. The CDR3 DNA follows: TGCAGCGTTGTTACAGGTTCGGGACAGCTGTTTTTT.

The rearrangement joins TRBV11-3 to TRBJ2-1, with D possibly matching TRBD1 (5 bases). CDR1 is SGHNT, CDR2 YENEEA, per germline. CDR3 size: 12 residues. Trimming stripped 3 bases from V and 7 bases from J, with 7 bases between. CDR3 sequence reads: CASSFQGNEQFF. The DNA for the CDR3 is TGTGCCAGCAGCTTCCAGGGTAATGAGCAGTTCTTC.

The V and J genes are TRBV9 and TRBJ2-2; 7 bases align to TRBD1. The V and J ends lost 1 base and 8 bases, in that order; junction bases with no gene match: 8. CDR1 is SGDLS, CDR2 YYNGEE, per germline. The CDR3 sequence is 15 residues long. CDR3 in DNA: TGTGCCAGCAGCGTACGGGACAGCCCTCCGGGGGAGCTGTTTTTT. The encoded protein is CASSVRDSPPGELFF.